The 21 T cell receptor beta chains in this list originate from one sample, sequenced in a study of identifying expanded T cells in peripheral blood. Method: immunoSEQ multiplex PCR; TCRdb's copy keeps in-frame clones and lacks some. The table has some 100,000 clones, around 90% seen once. Sequencing was carried out using blood. These receptors were obtained from a person aged 18 to 69 in good health.

The chain links TRBV6-5 to TRBJ2-6; D gene unclear. Trimming pared 6 bases from V and 1 base from J, leaving 10 bases between. The CDR3 covers 15 residues. Germline V gene data show CDR1 as MNHEY and CDR2 as SVGAGI. CDR3 DNA sequence: TGTGCCAGCAGCCCTCGTCGGTCTGGGGCCAACGTCCTGACTTTC. Protein: CASSPRRSGANVLTF.

This clone was seen more than once but under ten times. This chain joins TRBV28 and TRBJ1-5; 7 bases are a match to TRBD1. Trimming at V came to 5 bases and at J to 7 bases, leaving 11 bases not matched to a gene. The CDR3 is 15 amino acids. Germline loops: CDR1 MDHEN, CDR2 SYDVKM. The CDR3: CASSRTRQGGQPQHF. The CDR3 bases are TGTGCCAGCAGTAGAACCCGACAGGGAGGCCAGCCCCAGCATTTT.

This sequence joins TRBV7-9 and TRBJ1-2, with D unclear. The CDR3 is 11 amino acids. Germline V lookup: CDR1 SEHNR, CDR2 FQNEAQ (reference sequence). Trimming pared 10 bases from V and 6 bases from J, leaving 12 bases between. The CDR3 DNA follows: TGTGCCACCCTCTCCATCGATGGCTACACCTTC. Translated, it gives CATLSIDGYTF.

The chain combines TRBV6-5 with TRBJ2-1; D ambiguous. Trimming left V 6 bases short and J 5 bases short, with 5 bases between. CDR1 is MNHEY and CDR2 is SVGAGI in the germline V gene. The length of the CDR3 is 11 residues. The CDR3 spells CASRENNEQFF. In nucleotides, the CDR3 is TGTGCCAGCAGGGAGAACAATGAGCAGTTCTTC.

The rearrangement joins TRBV4-3 to TRBJ2-5; D is undetermined. The V and J ends lost 2 bases and 2 bases respectively, with 9 bases between them. The CDR3 runs 14 residues. Per germline, CDR1 LGHNA and CDR2 YSLEER. The CDR3 region is CASSQSLEQETQYF. In nucleotides, the CDR3 is TGCGCCAGCAGCCAATCGTTAGAACAAGAGACCCAGTACTTC.

This chain links TRBV19 with TRBJ1-4; D is undetermined. Germline V CDR1 and CDR2: LNHDA, SQIVND (reference sequence). The CDR3 has 15 amino acids. Trimming stripped 8 bases from V and 3 bases from J, with 16 bases between. DNA of the CDR3: TGTGCCAGTGCAACCCGGACGGCTTCTAATGAAAAACTGTTTTTT. It is translated as CASATRTASNEKLFF.

The CDR3 coding sequence is TGTGCCAGCAGTTTCGGTTCGTCAGGAGGCTATGGCTACACCTTC. This translates into CASSFGSSGGYGYTF. This chain links TRBV28 with TRBJ1-2; unclear D gene. Trimming stripped 3 bases from V and 4 bases from J, with 15 bases between. The CDR3 spans 15 residues. Germline V lookup: CDR1 MDHEN, CDR2 SYDVKM.

A few counts support this clone. The rearrangement uses TRBV7-9 and TRBJ1-3; D is uncertain. V shed 8 bases and J shed 0 bases, with 14 bases lying between them. This CDR3 has 15 residues. Germline V lookup: CDR1 SEHNR, CDR2 FQNEAQ (reference sequence). This chain's CDR3 is CASSPGISSGNTIYF. The CDR3 coding sequence is TGTGCCAGCTCCCCCGGGATTAGCTCTGGAAACACCATATATTTT.

The chain combines TRBV18 with TRBJ2-5, with 9 bases fitting TRBD2. Germline V gene lookup returns CDR1 KGHSH and CDR2 LQKENI. V shed 3 bases, J shed 0 bases, and the junction held 11 bases outside the gene matches. There are 18 residues in the CDR3. CDR3 sequence: CASSPLRTSEVYQETQYF. CDR3 nucleotides: TGTGCCAGCTCACCCCTTCGGACTAGCGAGGTGTACCAAGAGACCCAGTACTTC.

The V call is TRBV7-2, the J call TRBJ2-3; 9 bases fit TRBD2. Trimming took 3 bases from V and 7 from J; bases not matched to a gene: 11. CDR1 SGHTA and CDR2 FQGNSA come from the germline V gene. CDR3 size: 16 residues. As DNA, the CDR3 is TGTGCCAGCAGCTTTTATACCAGCGGGGGGCCCCATACGCAGTATTTT. As protein: CASSFYTSGGPHTQYF.

V usage is TRBV7-2 and J usage is TRBJ2-7; 9 bases agree with TRBD2. CDR3 length: 15 residues. The germline V gene encodes CDR1 SGHTA and CDR2 FQGNSA. V lost 5 bases and J lost 3; bases outside the gene matches: 8. The CDR3 region is CASSPGGAGGYEQYF. The CDR3 region has the DNA TGTGCCAGCAGCCCCGGGGGAGCGGGGGGCTACGAGCAGTACTTC.

This chain joins TRBV27 and TRBJ2-3; 10 bases are a match to TRBD2. CDR3 length: 13 residues. The junction had 4 bases not matched to a gene; V was cut back by 7 bases and J by 6 bases. Looked up from germline, CDR1 is MNHEY and CDR2 is SMNVEV (reference sequence). CDR3 nucleotide sequence: TGTGCCAGCAATAGCGGGGGGCGTGATACGCAGTATTTT. Translating it yields CASNSGGRDTQYF.

The chain is built from TRBV4-3 and TRBJ1-4; 7 bases match TRBD1. In germline, CDR1 is LGHNA, CDR2 YSLEER. This CDR3 spans 13 amino acids. J was trimmed by 10 bases and V by 1 base; bases with no gene match: 3. As DNA, the CDR3 is TGCGCCAGCAGCCAAGGCCGACAGGGAAAACTGTTTTTT. Encoded protein: CASSQGRQGKLFF.

The J gene is TRBJ2-7, the V gene TRBV6-5; the D gene is possibly TRBD2 (5 bases). Germline CDR1 reads MNHEY; CDR2 reads SVGAGI. Trimming shortened V by 5 bases and J by 7 bases, and 15 bases separated the two germline ends. The CDR3 covers 13 residues. This CDR3 reads CASSQPISGEQYF. The CDR3 DNA is TGTGCCAGCAGTCAGCCCATCTCGGGAGAGCAGTACTTC.

V usage is TRBV5-6 and J usage is TRBJ1-6; no firm D call. Germline V gene sequence: CDR1 SGHDT, CDR2 YYEEEE. Trimming took off 0 bases at V and 3 bases at J, with 4 bases between the two ends. The length of the CDR3 is 14 residues. CDR3 DNA sequence: TGTGCCAGCAGCTTGGGGGTCTATAATTCACCCCTCCACTTT. Protein: CASSLGVYNSPLHF.

The chain recombines TRBV21-1 with TRBJ1-6. TRBV21-1 is tagged as a pseudogene. The CDR3 extends over 16 amino acids. DNA for the CDR3: TGTGCCAGCGGGTGGGGGTTTAGCTCCTATAATTCACCCCTCCACTTT. This translates into CASGWGFSSYNSPLHF.

V is TRBV4-3 and J is TRBJ2-1; either TRBD1 or TRBD2 may supply D (6 bases each). Trimming took off 1 base at V and 9 bases at J, with 16 bases between the two ends. Germline V CDR1 and CDR2: LGHNA, YSLEER. The CDR3 sequence is 15 residues long. CDR3 sequence (DNA): TGCGCCAGCAGCCAAGTGGATGGACGGGGGCGTGAGCAGTTCTTC. It is translated as CASSQVDGRGREQFF.

The chain links TRBV7-8 to TRBJ2-5, with 8 nucleotides matching TRBD1. Trimming took 0 bases from V and 1 from J; bases not matched to a gene: 1. Germline V gene sequence: CDR1 SGHVS, CDR2 FQNEAQ. This CDR3 has 15 amino acids. The CDR3 region has the DNA TGTGCCAGCAGCTTAGCGACAGGGGTCCAAGAGACCCAGTACTTC. This encodes CASSLATGVQETQYF.

The chain employs TRBV18 and TRBJ2-7, with TRBD1 identical over 9 bases. CDR1 KGHSH and CDR2 LQKENI come from the germline V gene. After removal of 2 bases from V and 2 bases from J, the junction contained 4 bases not matched to a gene. The CDR3 runs 15 residues. CDR3 protein: CASSPGTGSTYEQYF. DNA for the CDR3: TGTGCCAGCTCACCAGGGACAGGGTCTACCTACGAGCAGTACTTC. Filled out from reference TRBV18 and TRBJ2-7, the complete variable domain reads NAGVMQNPRHLVRRRGQEARLRCSPMKGHSHVYWYRQLPEEGLKFMVYLQKENIIDESGMPKERFSAEFPKEGPSILRIQQVVRGDSAAYFCASSPGTGSTYEQYFGPGTRLTVT.

The chain combines TRBV19 with TRBJ2-7, with TRBD1 as a possible D gene (6 bases). Germline V CDR1 and CDR2: LNHDA, SQIVND (reference sequence). This CDR3 region has 14 residues. V shed 3 bases and J shed 9 bases, with 18 bases lying between them. The CDR3 DNA follows: TGTGCCAGTAGTATCGGCAGGGGCCAGAACGGGCAGTACTTC. This encodes CASSIGRGQNGQYF. The full variable domain, rest sourced from reference TRBV19 and TRBJ2-7, is DGGITQSPKYLFRKEGQNVTLSCEQNLNHDAMYWYRQDPGQGLRLIYYSQIVNDFQKGDIAEGYSVSREKKESFPLTVTSAQKNPTAFYLCASSIGRGQNGQYFGPGTRLTVT.

This clone was observed a handful of times. The V and J genes are TRBV30 and TRBJ2-7, with TRBD1 identical over 7 bases. Germline V gene sequence: CDR1 GTSNPN, CDR2 SVGIG (reference sequence). CDR3 size: 14 residues. V shed 0 bases, J shed 4 bases, and the junction held 6 bases outside the gene matches. The CDR3 sequence: CAWSVVGGTYEQYF. CDR3 coding DNA: TGTGCCTGGAGTGTGGTAGGGGGCACATACGAGCAGTACTTC. The variable domain in full, with the rest retrieved from reference TRBV30 and TRBJ2-7, is SQTIHQWPATLVQPVGSPLSLECTVEGTSNPNLYWYRQAAGRGLQLLFYSVGIGQISSEVPQNLSASRPQDRQFILSSKKLLLSDSGFYLCAWSVVGGTYEQYFGPGTRLTVT.